This passage covers 4 T cell receptor beta chains from one sample sequenced in a study of patients and donors after allogeneic stem cell transplantation. One entry per CDR3 protein, called by TCRdb with MiXCR from the RT-PCR reads. The data contain roughly 940,000 distinct CDR3 sequences, about a sixth of them singletons. The sample consisted of blood, either unsorted or a sorted T cell fraction (not recorded which). These receptors were taken from a human donor who was either an allogeneic HSCT recipient or a stem cell or donor lymphocyte infusion donor (not recorded which). It is not recorded whose cells these are; they may come from a transplant donor.

This clonotype was detected a few times. The chain has TRBV12-3 or TRBV12-4 and TRBJ1-2, with TRBD1 matching 8 bases. V lost 5 bases to trimming and J lost 8 bases; unmatched junction nucleotides: 10. CDR3 length: 14 amino acids. CDR3 region: CASSASDRGWGYTF. In DNA form, the CDR3 reads TGTGCCAGCAGTGCCTCCGACAGGGGTTGGGGCTACACCTTC.

The genes are TRBV6-2 or TRBV6-3 and TRBJ1-6, with D possibly TRBD1 on 5 matching bases. Between the trimmed V and J ends, which lost 5 bases and 7 bases, there was a span of 12 bases. Germline V gene lookup returns CDR1 MNHEY and CDR2 SVGEGT. The CDR3 is 14 residues long. The DNA of the CDR3 is TGTGCCAGCAGTCGAGGGGCTTCAAATTCACCCCTCCACTTT. This gives the protein CASSRGASNSPLHF.

This clonotype was counted between two and nine times. The chain combines TRBV7-2 with TRBJ1-1, with D perhaps matching TRBD1 (5 bases). This CDR3 spans 12 amino acids. The ends were cut back, 5 bases at V and 9 bases at J, with 13 bases in the middle. Germline loops: CDR1 SGHTA, CDR2 FQGNSA. The CDR3 loop is CASSQGTEKAFF. The DNA for the CDR3 is TGTGCCAGCAGCCAAGGGACCGAGAAAGCTTTCTTT.

This clonotype occurred once. The chain joins TRBV11-2 to TRBJ2-7, with 8 bases identical to TRBD1. The CDR3 length is 14 residues. Germline V gene lookup returns CDR1 SGHAT and CDR2 FQNNGV. V trimming: 5 bases; J trimming: 6 bases; junction bases outside the gene matches: 9. This CDR3 is CASSPRTGLVEQYF. DNA for the CDR3: TGTGCCAGCAGCCCGAGGACAGGGCTGGTCGAGCAGTACTTC.